Each of the 20 T cell receptor beta chains below was sequenced from the same sample in a study of circulating tumor DNA in untreated peripheral T-cell lymphoma. Here immunoSEQ multiplex PCR was the method, and the copy in TCRdb shows in-frame clones only, minus some. The sample includes fewer than 9,000 clones, 65% to 85% of them seen just once. Input material: tumor tissue. The receptors originated from a human donor with peripheral T-cell lymphoma.

The rearrangement uses TRBV11-3 and TRBJ1-2; D is ambiguous. CDR3 length: 15 amino acids. Germline CDR1 reads SGHNT; CDR2 reads YENEEA. The germline V and J ends were trimmed by 2 bases and 2 bases, with 12 bases remaining between them. The CDR3 nucleotides read TGTGCCAGCAGCTTAAATGACCTGAGAAACTATGGCTACACCTTC. It specifies CASSLNDLRNYGYTF. Full variable domain (rest looked up from reference TRBV11-3 and TRBJ1-2): EAGVVQSPRYKIIEKKQPVAFWCNPISGHNTLYWYLQNLGQGPELLIRYENEEAVDDSQLPKDRFSAERLKGVDSTLKIQPAELGDSAVYLCASSLNDLRNYGYTFGSGTRLTVV.

The chain carries TRBV6-8 and TRBJ1-4; no reliable D call. The CDR3 has 15 residues. In germline, CDR1 is MNHGY, CDR2 SAAAGT. Trimming shortened V by 0 bases and J by 8 bases, and 13 bases separated the two germline ends. CDR3 region: CASSYSTAAGEKLFF. Here the CDR3 DNA reads TGTGCCAGCAGTTACTCCACAGCAGCGGGGGAAAAACTGTTTTTT.

This clone was seen more than once but under ten times. The chain is built from TRBV14 and TRBJ1-6; tentative D call: TRBD1 (6 bases). V was cut by 1 base and J by 7 bases, with 14 bases left in between. There are 16 residues in the CDR3. Per the germline V gene, CDR1 is SGHDN and CDR2 is FVKESK. The CDR3 loop is CASSQVGGRVNSPLHF. CDR3 DNA: TGTGCCAGCAGCCAAGTGGGGGGCAGGGTAAATTCACCCCTCCACTTT.

This clone was recorded a few times. The J gene is TRBJ2-3, the V gene TRBV6-8; D is uncertain. Deletions cut 5 bases from V and 0 bases from J, with 12 bases between. Germline V gene sequence: CDR1 MNHGY, CDR2 SAAAGT. The CDR3 covers 15 residues. The CDR3 reads CASSGPTTSTDTQYF. CDR3 in DNA: TGTGCCAGCAGTGGGCCTACTACTAGCACAGATACGCAGTATTTT.

The V gene is TRBV6-8, the J gene TRBJ1-2; the D is unclear. Trimming removed 0 bases at V and 2 bases at J, with 19 bases between. The germline gives CDR1 MNHGY, CDR2 SAAAGT. The CDR3 spans 18 residues. The CDR3 reads CASSYSTFRVDKNYGYTF. The CDR3 DNA sequence: TGTGCCAGCAGTTACTCGACTTTCCGGGTCGACAAGAACTATGGCTACACCTTC.

By sample share, this clone is large. The chain carries TRBV14 and TRBJ2-3; 9 nucleotides agree with TRBD2. Looked up from germline, CDR1 is SGHDN and CDR2 is FVKESK. After removal of 4 bases from V and 7 bases from J, the junction contained 15 bases not matched to a gene. CDR3 length: 17 amino acids. The CDR3 loop reads CASSLSSGETFLYTQYF. As DNA, the CDR3 is TGTGCCAGCAGCCTGTCTAGCGGGGAGACATTTTTGTATACGCAGTATTTT.

The V call is TRBV1, the J call TRBJ2-3; the table's D call TRBD2 went unverified against the DNA. TRBV1 is deemed a pseudogene. The CDR3 covers 17 residues. The CDR3 DNA is TGCGCCAGCAGCCAAGATAGCCGGCTAGCCGGCCCAGATACGCAGTATTTT. Translation gives CASSQDSRLAGPDTQYF.

The V and J genes are TRBV19 and TRBJ2-1; 13 bases are shared with TRBD2. Germline loops: CDR1 LNHDA, CDR2 SQIVND (reference sequence). Trimming at V came to 7 bases and at J to 0 bases, leaving 12 bases not matched to a gene. The CDR3 length is 19 residues. The CDR3: CASTFRGLAGRSSYNEQFF. In DNA, the CDR3 is TGTGCCAGTACCTTCCGGGGACTAGCGGGGCGAAGCTCCTACAATGAGCAGTTCTTC.

V is TRBV5-1 and J is TRBJ2-7; maybe TRBD2 (5 bases). This CDR3 has 14 amino acids. Trimming removed 0 bases from V and 5 bases from J, with 12 bases in between. Germline V gives CDR1 SGHRS, CDR2 YFSETQ. The CDR3 sequence is CASSLGLRVDEQYF. For the CDR3, the DNA is TGCGCCAGCAGCTTGGGGCTGAGGGTCGACGAGCAGTACTTC. The complete variable domain, with remaining parts taken from reference TRBV5-1 and TRBJ2-7, reads KAGVTQTPRYLIKTRGQQVTLSCSPISGHRSVSWYQQTPGQGLQFLFEYFSETQRNKGNFPGRFSGRQFSNSRSEMNVSTLELGDSALYLCASSLGLRVDEQYFGPGTRLTVT.

The V gene is TRBV19, the J gene TRBJ2-7, with D hard to call. The germline V and J ends were trimmed by 3 bases and 3 bases, with 18 bases remaining between them. This CDR3 is 16 amino acids long. The germline V gene has CDR1 LNHDA and CDR2 SQIVND (reference sequence). CDR3 bases: TGTGCCAGTAGTATTAGGTGCTTGGTTCTATACTACGAGCAGTACTTC. Its translation is CASSIRCLVLYYEQYF.

The V call is TRBV18, the J call TRBJ2-5; 9 bases are a match to TRBD2. The CDR3 sequence is 16 residues long. Germline CDR1 reads KGHSH; CDR2 reads LQKENI. The J segment lost 3 bases and the V segment lost 3 bases, leaving 8 bases of the junction unmatched. The DNA of the CDR3 is TGTGCCAGCTCACCCACGCGGCGGGGGGGAGAAGAGACCCAGTACTTC. It specifies CASSPTRRGGEETQYF.

V and J are TRBV6-8 and TRBJ2-5; TRBD1 agrees at 10 bases. Looked up from germline, CDR1 is MNHGY and CDR2 is SAAAGT. The CDR3 loop spans 14 amino acids. V dropped 8 bases and J dropped 5; count of bases not matched to a gene: 8. The CDR3 protein is CASGGTGEGETQYF. The DNA for the CDR3 is TGTGCCAGCGGAGGGACAGGGGAGGGGGAGACCCAGTACTTC.

The chain has TRBV30 and TRBJ1-1, with D possibly being TRBD1 (5 bases). CDR1 GTSNPN and CDR2 SVGIG come from the germline V gene (reference sequence). Trimming took 3 bases from V and 1 from J, leaving 12 bases between them. There are 14 residues in the CDR3. CDR3 residues: CAWRATGRNTEAFF. For the CDR3, the DNA is TGTGCCTGGAGGGCGACGGGACGGAACACTGAAGCTTTCTTT.

The rearrangement joins TRBV12-2 to TRBJ2-1; the table's D call, TRBD1, was not checked against the DNA. TRBV12-2 is flagged as a pseudogene. CDR3 length equals 14 residues. CDR3 loop: CASHQGGIYNEQFF. The CDR3, as DNA: TGTGCCAGTCACCAGGGGGGAATTTATAATGAGCAGTTCTTC.

V is TRBV6-8 and J is TRBJ2-5; the match to TRBD1 covers 9 bases. Germline CDR1 and CDR2: MNHGY and SAAAGT. V shed 5 bases and J 2 bases; nucleotides not matched to a gene: 3. This CDR3 region has 14 residues. Written as DNA, the CDR3 is TGTGCCAGCAGTACCGGGACAGGGCAAGAGACCCAGTACTTC. This codes for CASSTGTGQETQYF.

The gene calls are TRBV6-8 and TRBJ1-1; D gene ambiguous. The length of the CDR3 is 14 residues. V was clipped by 6 bases and J by 0 bases, with 11 bases between them. Germline lookup yields CDR1 MNHGY and CDR2 SAAAGT. The CDR3 here is CASSPRTVNTEAFF. The CDR3, as DNA: TGTGCCAGCAGCCCCCGGACTGTGAACACTGAAGCTTTCTTT.

This sequence joins TRBV7-6 and TRBJ1-2, with 7 bases lining up with TRBD1. V was clipped by 5 bases and J by 2 bases; unmatched bases: 8. The CDR3 sequence is 15 residues long. Germline CDR1 is SGHVS and CDR2 is FNYEAQ. In nucleotides, the CDR3 is TGTGCCAGCAGCCAAGGATCGACAGGGAACTATGGCTACACCTTC. As protein: CASSQGSTGNYGYTF. Complete variable domain (other parts from reference TRBV7-6 and TRBJ1-2): GAGVSQSPRYKVTKRGQDVALRCDPISGHVSLYWYRQALGQGPEFLTYFNYEAQQDKSGLPNDRFSAERPEGSISTLTIQRTEQRDSAMYRCASSQGSTGNYGYTFGSGTRLTVV.

This chain connects TRBV29-1 to TRBJ2-1, with 7 bases fitting TRBD2. Germline loops: CDR1 SQVTM, CDR2 ANQGSEA. V dropped 8 bases and J dropped 4; count of bases not matched to a gene: 8. This CDR3 is built from 13 residues. The DNA for the CDR3 is TGCAGCACCGGACGGGGGGAATACAATGAGCAGTTCTTC. Its translation: CSTGRGEYNEQFF.

This chain links TRBV6-8 with TRBJ1-1; the D gene is possibly TRBD1 (5 bases). The CDR3 sequence is 13 residues long. V was clipped by 2 bases and J by 10 bases, with 14 bases between them. Germline CDR1 and CDR2: MNHGY and SAAAGT. The CDR3 spells CASSYSDPGGAFF. CDR3 bases: TGTGCCAGCAGTTACAGTGATCCGGGGGGAGCTTTCTTT.

This clone was observed a single time. The chain is built from TRBV11-3 and TRBJ2-5, with 9 bases fitting TRBD1. The germline V gene has CDR1 SGHNT and CDR2 YENEEA. The CDR3 consists of 16 residues. The junction had 9 bases not matched to a gene; V was cut back by 3 bases and J by 4 bases. The CDR3 sequence is CASSFAPDRGGETQYF. The CDR3 nucleotides are TGTGCCAGCAGCTTTGCTCCTGACAGGGGGGGAGAGACCCAGTACTTC. The variable domain in full, with the rest retrieved from reference TRBV11-3 and TRBJ2-5, is EAGVVQSPRYKIIEKKQPVAFWCNPISGHNTLYWYLQNLGQGPELLIRYENEEAVDDSQLPKDRFSAERLKGVDSTLKIQPAELGDSAVYLCASSFAPDRGGETQYFGPGTRLLVL.